This T cell receptor (beta chain) was retrieved from a study of blood T cell repertoires in COVID-19. Study as a whole: Spain, Italy and the United States supplied samples that represented acute and convalescent COVID-19.

Trimming shortened V by 0 bases and J by 4 bases, and 18 bases separated the two germline ends. The CDR3 loop spans 17 amino acids. Germline V lookup: CDR1 LGHNA, CDR2 YNFKEQ. The repertoire was sequenced with immunoSEQ multiplex PCR; TCRdb's copy has only in-frame clones and lacks some. The sample records some 290,000 clones, roughly 89% being singletons. This TCR came from a woman between 40 and 55 years old with COVID-19, enrolled during active disease. The chain uses TRBV4-2 and TRBJ1-2; D perhaps matches TRBD1 (5 bases). The sequenced material came from peripheral blood. This CDR3 reads CASSQDGGGRGTYGYTF. Here the CDR3 DNA reads TGTGCCAGCAGCCAAGATGGGGGGGGACGGGGCACCTATGGCTACACCTTC.